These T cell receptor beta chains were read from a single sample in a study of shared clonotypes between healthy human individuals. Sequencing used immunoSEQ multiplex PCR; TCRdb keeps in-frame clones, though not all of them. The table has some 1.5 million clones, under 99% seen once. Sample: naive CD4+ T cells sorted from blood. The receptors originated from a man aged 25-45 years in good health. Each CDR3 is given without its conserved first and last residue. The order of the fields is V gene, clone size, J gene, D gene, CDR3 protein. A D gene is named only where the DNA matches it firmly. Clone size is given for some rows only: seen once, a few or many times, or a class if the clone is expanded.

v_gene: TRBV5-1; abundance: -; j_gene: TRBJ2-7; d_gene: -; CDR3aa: ASSSGNNYEQY
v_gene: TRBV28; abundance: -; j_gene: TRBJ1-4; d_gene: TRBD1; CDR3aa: ASARATGTNEKLF
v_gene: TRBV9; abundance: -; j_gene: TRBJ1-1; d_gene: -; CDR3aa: ASSGRGNTEAF
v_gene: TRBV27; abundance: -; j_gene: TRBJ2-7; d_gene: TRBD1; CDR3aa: ASRRTGDLYEQY
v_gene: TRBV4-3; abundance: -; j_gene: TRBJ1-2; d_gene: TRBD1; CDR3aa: ASSQDDSTGRNYGYT
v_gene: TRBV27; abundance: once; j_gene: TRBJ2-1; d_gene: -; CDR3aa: ASSASLGQF
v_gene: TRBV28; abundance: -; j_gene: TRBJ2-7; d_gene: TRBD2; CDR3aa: ASTEGTRIFGQY
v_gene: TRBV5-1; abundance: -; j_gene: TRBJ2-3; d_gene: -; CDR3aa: ASTLLGSGSTDTQY
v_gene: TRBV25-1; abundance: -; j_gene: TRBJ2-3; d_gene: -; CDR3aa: ASSEERRSIGDTQY
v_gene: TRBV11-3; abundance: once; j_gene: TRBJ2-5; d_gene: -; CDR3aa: ASSRTDSQETQY
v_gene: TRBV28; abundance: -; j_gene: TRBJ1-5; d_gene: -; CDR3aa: ASSPPWTGNSNQPQH
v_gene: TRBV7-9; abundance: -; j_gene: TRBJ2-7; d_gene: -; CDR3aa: ATGDVVAASYEQY
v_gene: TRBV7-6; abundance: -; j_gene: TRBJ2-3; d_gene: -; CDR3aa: ASSLNGLTDTQY
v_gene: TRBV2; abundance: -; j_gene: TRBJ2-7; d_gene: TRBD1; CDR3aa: ASRDRVYEQY
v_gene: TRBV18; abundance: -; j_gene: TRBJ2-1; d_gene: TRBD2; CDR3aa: ASSPVQRGNNEQF
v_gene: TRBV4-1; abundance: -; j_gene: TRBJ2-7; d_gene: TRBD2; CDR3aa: ASSQPTSGRYEQY
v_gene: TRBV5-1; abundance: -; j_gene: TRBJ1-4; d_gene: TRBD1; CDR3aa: ASSLGQGEKLF
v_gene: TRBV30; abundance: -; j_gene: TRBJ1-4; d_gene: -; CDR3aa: AWSVRRGEKLF
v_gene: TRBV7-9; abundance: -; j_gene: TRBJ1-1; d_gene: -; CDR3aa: ASSFGGGGAF
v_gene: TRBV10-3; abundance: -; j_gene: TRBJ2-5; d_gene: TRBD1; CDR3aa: AISAIDRGPETQY
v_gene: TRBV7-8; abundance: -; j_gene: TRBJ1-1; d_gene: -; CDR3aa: ASSGGLPNTEAF
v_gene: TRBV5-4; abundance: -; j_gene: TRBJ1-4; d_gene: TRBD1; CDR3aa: ASSLQTGTAAEKLF
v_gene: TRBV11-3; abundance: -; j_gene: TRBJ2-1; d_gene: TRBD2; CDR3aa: ASSLDGTSGFGEQF
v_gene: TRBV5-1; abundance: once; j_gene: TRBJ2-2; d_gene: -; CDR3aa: ASSSTPGVNTGELF
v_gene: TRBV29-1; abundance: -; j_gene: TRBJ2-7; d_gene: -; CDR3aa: SVGVREQY
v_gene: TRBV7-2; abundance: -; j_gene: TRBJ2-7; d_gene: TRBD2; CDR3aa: ASSSSGLAGSYEQY
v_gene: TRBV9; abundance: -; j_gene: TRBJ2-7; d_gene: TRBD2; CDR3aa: ASSVGIAGGTYEQY
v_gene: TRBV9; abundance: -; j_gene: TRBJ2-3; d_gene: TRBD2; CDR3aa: ASSVDIAGGPIDTQY
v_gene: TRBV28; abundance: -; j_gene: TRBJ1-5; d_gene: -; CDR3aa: ASSVPGISVFVGNQPQH
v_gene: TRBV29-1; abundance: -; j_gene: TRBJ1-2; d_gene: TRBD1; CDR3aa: SVEDSFWQGDGRT
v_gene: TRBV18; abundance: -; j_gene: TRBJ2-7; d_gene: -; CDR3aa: ASSPGAGDEQY
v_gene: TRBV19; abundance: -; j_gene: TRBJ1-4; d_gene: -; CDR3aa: ASSIPDANEKLF
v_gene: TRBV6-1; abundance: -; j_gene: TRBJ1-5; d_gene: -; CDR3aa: ASSEAWQNQPQH
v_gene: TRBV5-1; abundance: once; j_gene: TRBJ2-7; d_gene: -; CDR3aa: ASSLAEGTYEQY
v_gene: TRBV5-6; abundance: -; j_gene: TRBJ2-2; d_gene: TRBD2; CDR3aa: ASSLGGTSGTGELF
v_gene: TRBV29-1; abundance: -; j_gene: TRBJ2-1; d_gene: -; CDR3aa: SVDVDEQF
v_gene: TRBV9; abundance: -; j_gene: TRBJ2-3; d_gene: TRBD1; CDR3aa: ASSKTGGARTDTQY
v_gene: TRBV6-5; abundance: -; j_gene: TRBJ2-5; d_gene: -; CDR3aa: ASSYSPGVQETQY
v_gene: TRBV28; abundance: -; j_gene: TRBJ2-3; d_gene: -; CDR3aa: ASSFERATDTQY
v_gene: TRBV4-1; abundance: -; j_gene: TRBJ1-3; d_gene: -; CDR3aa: ASSQPRGERRGNTIY
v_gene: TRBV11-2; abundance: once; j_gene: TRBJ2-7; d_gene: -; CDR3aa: ASSGGFADLYEQY
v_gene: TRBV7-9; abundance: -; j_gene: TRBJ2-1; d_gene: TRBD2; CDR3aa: ASSLGSGGLLNEQF
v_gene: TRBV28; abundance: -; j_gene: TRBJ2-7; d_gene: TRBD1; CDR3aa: ASSLPGGYYEQY